These T cell receptor beta chains were read from a single sample in a study of identical twins. TCRdb re-called the 5' RACE reads through MiXCR, storing one row per CDR3 protein. The sample lists roughly 250,000 distinct CDR3 sequences; 11% to 15% were seen once. The source material was memory (CD45RO+) T cells sorted from blood. The receptors shown here come from a woman younger than 35 in good health. Both conserved end residues are part of each CDR3. The order of the fields is clone size, D gene, J gene, V gene, CDR3 DNA, CDR3 protein. D genes are given only for firm matches. Expanded clones get a size class; other rows say once, few or many, or leave the size out.

>.|TRBD2|TRBJ2-3|TRBV11-2
TGTGCCAGCAGCCTCGGACCTAGCGGGAGGGTCGCAGATACGCAGTATTTT
CASSLGPSGRVADTQYF
>.|TRBD1|TRBJ2-5|TRBV7-7
TGTGCTAGCAGCTTACTTGGGACAGGCGAAGAGACCCAGTACTTC
CASSLLGTGEETQYF
>few|TRBD2|TRBJ2-3|TRBV20-1
TGCAGTGCCAGAGGAGCTAGCGGGGGGGCAGATACGCAGTATTTT
CSARGASGGADTQYF
>few|.|TRBJ2-6|TRBV5-1
TGCGCCAGCAGCGGAGGGGTTTCCGGGGCCAACGTCCTGACTTTC
CASSGGVSGANVLTF
>few|TRBD1|TRBJ2-1|TRBV6-1
TGTGCCAGCAACCTCCTCGGACAGGGCATTCGGGAGCAGTTCTTC
CASNLLGQGIREQFF
>few|.|TRBJ2-5|TRBV6-2/TRBV6-3
TGTGCCAGCAGTTCGAAAGGGAGGACCCAGTACTTC
CASSSKGRTQYF
>.|.|TRBJ1-5|TRBV20-1
TGCAGTGCTAGGTCTACGGACACTCGTCAGCCCCAGCATTTT
CSARSTDTRQPQHF
>few|TRBD2|TRBJ2-3|TRBV5-1
TGCGCCAGCAGCTTACTGACTAGCGGGAGGGCCAGCACAGATACGCAGTATTTT
CASSLLTSGRASTDTQYF
>few|.|TRBJ1-2|TRBV9
TGTGCCAGCAGCGGTACAGAGGAGGTCACCTTC
CASSGTEEVTF
>many|TRBD2|TRBJ2-3|TRBV12-3/TRBV12-4
TGTGCCAGCAGCTTAACGACTAGCGGGAGGGTTGCAGATACGCAGTATTTT
CASSLTTSGRVADTQYF
>few|.|TRBJ2-3|TRBV6-1
TGTGCCAGCACCAGCCAGAAAACAGATACGCAGTATTTT
CASTSQKTDTQYF
>few|TRBD2|TRBJ2-3|TRBV24-1
TGTGCCACCAGTGCGGCGGGAGGGATCGATACGCAGTATTTT
CATSAAGGIDTQYF
>few|TRBD2|TRBJ2-3|TRBV4-2
TGTGCCAGCAGCCGTTACGGGGGGGAATCAGATACGCAGTATTTT
CASSRYGGESDTQYF
>.|TRBD1|TRBJ1-2|TRBV20-1
TGCAGTGCTTCACCCGACAGGGTCGGCTATGGCTACACCTTC
CSASPDRVGYGYTF
>medium-sized|.|TRBJ1-1|TRBV10-2
TGCGCCAGCAGTGTCACAGGTTTTAACACTGAAGCTTTCTTT
CASSVTGFNTEAFF
>few|.|TRBJ1-4|TRBV5-1
TGCGCCAGCAGCTGGGGCGGCGAAAAACTGTTTTTT
CASSWGGEKLFF
>few|.|TRBJ2-7|TRBV19
TGTGCCAGTAGTGCGGGACAGACCTACGAGCAGTACTTC
CASSAGQTYEQYF
>.|.|TRBJ2-6|TRBV5-6
TGTGCCAGCAGCCTGACAGTCTCCAAGGCTGGGGCCAACGTCCTGACTTTC
CASSLTVSKAGANVLTF
>few|.|TRBJ1-1|TRBV6-4
TGTGCCAGCCATCGGTGTCGGATGGGGACTGAAGCTTTCTTT
CASHRCRMGTEAFF
>few|TRBD2|TRBJ2-7|TRBV5-1
TGCGCCAGCAGCCCTACTAGCGCCAGTTACGAGCAGTACTTC
CASSPTSASYEQYF
>few|.|TRBJ2-3|TRBV7-6
TGTGCCAGCAGCACCGGACTCACAGATACGCAGTATTTT
CASSTGLTDTQYF
>.|.|TRBJ2-1|TRBV4-3
TGCGCCAGCAGCCAAGATACCTATCACAATGAGCAGTTCTTC
CASSQDTYHNEQFF
>many|.|TRBJ1-2|TRBV12-3/TRBV12-4
TGTGCCAGCAGCGCCTCGGGGAGATGCACCTTC
CASSASGRCTF
>many|.|TRBJ2-5|TRBV5-1
TGCGCCAGCAGCTTTTCTGGTGAAGAGATCCAGTACTTC
CASSFSGEEIQYF
>few|.|TRBJ2-1|TRBV3-1
TGTGCCAGCAGCCGCAACAGGTTCGGGGAGCAGTTCTTC
CASSRNRFGEQFF
>.|.|TRBJ2-5|TRBV7-8
TGTGCCAGCAGCGCGCCGTCGGGGTCGCAAGAGACCCAGTACTTC
CASSAPSGSQETQYF
>.|TRBD2|TRBJ2-3|TRBV11-2
TGTGCCAGCAGCTATTTCGGACTAGCGGGGGCCGGCACAGATACGCAGTATTTT
CASSYFGLAGAGTDTQYF
>.|TRBD1|TRBJ1-6|TRBV7-9
TGTGCCAGCAGCGCGACAGGGTCAGTTGGGTCACCCCTCCACTTT
CASSATGSVGSPLHF
>once|.|TRBJ2-7|TRBV5-1
TGCGCCAGCAGCTTGGTTAGGGGAGCGCCGGGGTTTGACGAGCAGTACTTC
CASSLVRGAPGFDEQYF
>.|.|TRBJ2-7|TRBV5-1
TGCGCCAGCAGCCCCCCGGGGGGCCGTCTCGAGCAGTACTTC
CASSPPGGRLEQYF
>.|.|TRBJ2-7|TRBV5-6
TGTGCCAGCAGCTTCGGGGGACACCCCTACGAGCAGTACTTC
CASSFGGHPYEQYF
>many|TRBD2|TRBJ2-1|TRBV9
TGTGCCAGCAGCGTTGTTAGCGGGAGTACCTACAATGAGCAGTTCTTC
CASSVVSGSTYNEQFF
>.|.|TRBJ2-2|TRBV4-2
TGTGCCAGCAGCCAAGATCGTAACACCGGGGAGCTGTTTTTT
CASSQDRNTGELFF
>.|TRBD1|TRBJ1-1|TRBV6-1
TGTGCCAGCACTACCGGGACAGGGGGCACTGAAGCTTTCTTT
CASTTGTGGTEAFF
>few|.|TRBJ1-5|TRBV5-6
TGTGCCAGCAGCAAATGGCAGGGTCCCCAGCATTTT
CASSKWQGPQHF
>.|.|TRBJ2-5|TRBV13
TGTGCCAGCAGCTCCCGACTAGGAGTCCCAGAGACCCAGTACTTC
CASSSRLGVPETQYF
>many|.|TRBJ2-3|TRBV7-6
TGTGCCAGCAGCTCCACACCGGTAGATACGCAGTATTTT
CASSSTPVDTQYF
>.|.|TRBJ2-1|TRBV29-1
TGCAGCGTATTTGAGGGGCCAAATGAGCAGTTCTTC
CSVFEGPNEQFF
>few|TRBD1|TRBJ1-5|TRBV20-1
TGCAGTGCTCGACAGGGGGCACACCCCCAGCATTTT
CSARQGAHPQHF
>few|.|TRBJ2-1|TRBV12-3/TRBV12-4
TGTGCCAGCAAAACCTCCTACAATGAGCAGTTCTTC
CASKTSYNEQFF
>.|.|TRBJ1-6|TRBV10-3
TGTGCCATCAGTTGGGACCTTAACTATAATTCACCCCTCCACTTT
CAISWDLNYNSPLHF
>few|TRBD2|TRBJ2-5|TRBV14
TGTGCCAGCAGCCGGGGGTCTAGCGGAGAAGAGACCCAGTACTTC
CASSRGSSGEETQYF
>many|.|TRBJ1-2|TRBV2
TGTGCCAGCAGTGGCCTGGGCAGGGGCTATGGCTACACCTTC
CASSGLGRGYGYTF
>many|.|TRBJ1-2|TRBV10-2
TGCGCCAGCAGTGACGACAGACCCTATGGCTACACCTTC
CASSDDRPYGYTF
>many|.|TRBJ2-1|TRBV29-1
TGCAGCGTTGACTCAGGGGGGAATGAGCAGTTCTTC
CSVDSGGNEQFF
>few|TRBD1|TRBJ1-4|TRBV5-1
TGCGCCAGCAGCTTGGAAGGGGGCCGGGAAAAACTGTTTTTT
CASSLEGGREKLFF
>few|TRBD1|TRBJ2-2|TRBV5-1
TGCGCCAGCAACAAACAAGACAGGGCGGCCGGGGAGCTGTTTTTT
CASNKQDRAAGELFF
>many|.|TRBJ1-4|TRBV5-1
TGCGCCAGCAGCATCTTGGGAAGGAGAGGGGAAAAACTGTTTTTT
CASSILGRRGEKLFF
>few|TRBD1|TRBJ2-7|TRBV5-5
TGTGCCAGCGCTCGGGACAGTTCCTACGAGCAGTACTTC
CASARDSSYEQYF
>few|TRBD2|TRBJ2-5|TRBV20-1
TGCAGTGCTAGCGGGACGGGGGGCCAAGAGACCCAGTACTTC
CSASGTGGQETQYF
>many|.|TRBJ2-7|TRBV6-5
TGTGCCAGCAGTTACTATCACCCCCCAGGGCCTCGCGAGCAGTACTTC
CASSYYHPPGPREQYF
>many|.|TRBJ2-1|TRBV24-1
TGTGCCACCCCTGACCAGAGCTCCTACAATGAGCAGTTCTTC
CATPDQSSYNEQFF
>.|.|TRBJ2-7|TRBV5-1
TGCGCCAGCAGCTTGGAGGCGGCCTTGGGGCAGTACTTC
CASSLEAALGQYF
>many|.|TRBJ2-1|TRBV11-1
TGTGCCAGCAGCTTAAAGGTGGTTAGCGGTCGCTCCTACAATGAGCAGTTCTTC
CASSLKVVSGRSYNEQFF
>many|TRBD2|TRBJ2-1|TRBV5-1
TGCGCCAGCAGCCCCCCACCCCTGACTAGCGCCGGAGAGGATGAGCAGTTCTTC
CASSPPPLTSAGEDEQFF
>.|TRBD1|TRBJ1-1|TRBV12-3/TRBV12-4
TGTGCCAGCAGTTGGACAGGGACGATACAAGCTTTCTTT
CASSWTGTIQAFF
>many|TRBD1|TRBJ1-1|TRBV20-1
TGCAGTGCTAAGCGGACAGGGCCTATGAACACTGAAGCTTTCTTT
CSAKRTGPMNTEAFF
>many|.|TRBJ1-4|TRBV5-5
TGTGCCAGCAGCTTGAGGGTTGAAGAAAAACTGTTTTTT
CASSLRVEEKLFF